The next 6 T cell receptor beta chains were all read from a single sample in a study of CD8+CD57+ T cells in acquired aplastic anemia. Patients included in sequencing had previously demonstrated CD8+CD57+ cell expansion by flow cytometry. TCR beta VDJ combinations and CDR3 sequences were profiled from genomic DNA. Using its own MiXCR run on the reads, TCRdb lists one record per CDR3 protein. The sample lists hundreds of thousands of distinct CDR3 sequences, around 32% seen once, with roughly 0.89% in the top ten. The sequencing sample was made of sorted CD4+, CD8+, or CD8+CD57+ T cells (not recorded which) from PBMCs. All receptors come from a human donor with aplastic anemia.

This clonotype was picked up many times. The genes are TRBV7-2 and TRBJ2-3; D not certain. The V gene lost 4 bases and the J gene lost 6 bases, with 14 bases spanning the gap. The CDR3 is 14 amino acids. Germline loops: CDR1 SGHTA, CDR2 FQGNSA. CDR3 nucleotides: TGTGCCAGCAGCTCGACCCGAAGGTGGGATACGCAGTATTTT. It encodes CASSSTRRWDTQYF.

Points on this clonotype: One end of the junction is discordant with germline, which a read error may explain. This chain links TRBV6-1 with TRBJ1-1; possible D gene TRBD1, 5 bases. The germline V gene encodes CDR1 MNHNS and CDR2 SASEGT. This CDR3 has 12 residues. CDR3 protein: CASAHRNAEAFF. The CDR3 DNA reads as TGTGCCAGCGCACACAGGAACGCTGAAGCTTTCTTT.

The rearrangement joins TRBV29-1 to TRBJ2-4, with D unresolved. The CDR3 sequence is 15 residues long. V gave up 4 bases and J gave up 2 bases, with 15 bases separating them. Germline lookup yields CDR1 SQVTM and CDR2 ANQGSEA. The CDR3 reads CSVVISRPSKNIQYF. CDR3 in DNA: TGCAGCGTTGTCATTTCCCGGCCGTCCAAAAACATTCAGTACTTC.

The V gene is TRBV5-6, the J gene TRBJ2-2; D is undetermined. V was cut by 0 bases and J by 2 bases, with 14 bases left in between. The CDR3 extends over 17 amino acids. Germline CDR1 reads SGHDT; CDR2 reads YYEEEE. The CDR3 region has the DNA TGTGCCAGCAGCTTGGAGGGCAGCCACGTCAACACCGGGGAGCTGTTTTTT. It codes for CASSLEGSHVNTGELFF.

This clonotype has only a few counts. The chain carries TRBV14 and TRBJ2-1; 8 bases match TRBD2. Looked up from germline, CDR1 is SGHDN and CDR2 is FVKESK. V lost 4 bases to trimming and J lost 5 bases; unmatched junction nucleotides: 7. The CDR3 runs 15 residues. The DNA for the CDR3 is TGTGCCAGCAGCCCCTGGCGGGAGGCCGACAATGAGCAGTTCTTC. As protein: CASSPWREADNEQFF.

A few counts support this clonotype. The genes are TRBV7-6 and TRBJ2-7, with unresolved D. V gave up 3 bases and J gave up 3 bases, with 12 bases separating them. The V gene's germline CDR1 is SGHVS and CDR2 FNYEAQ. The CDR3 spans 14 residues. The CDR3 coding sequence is TGTGCCAGCAGCTTCCGACCGGTGGACTACGAGCAGTACTTC. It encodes CASSFRPVDYEQYF.